One sample yielded the 19 T cell receptor beta chains listed below, sequenced in a study of graft-versus-host responses after intestinal transplantation. Generated by immunoSEQ multiplex PCR, the TCRdb table keeps only in-frame clones and is missing some. Of fewer than 15,000 clones listed, just over 35% are singletons. Around 200,000 CFSE-labeled responder cells were plated with around 200,000 irradiated, violet-dye-labeled stimulator cells. Sample: alloreactive CD8+ T cells from a mixed lymphocyte reaction culture, taken before intestinal transplant. As to subset: CFSE-low proliferating T cells sorted from roughly six-day pre-transplant mixed lymphocyte reaction (GvH or HvG direction). The receptors stem from a human patient who received an intestinal transplant.

In this sample, this clone is medium-sized. The chain uses TRBV4-1 and TRBJ1-1; 7 bases align to TRBD1. From germline, CDR1 is MGHRA and CDR2 YSYEKL. V trimming: 1 base; J trimming: 3 bases; junction bases outside the gene matches: 5. This CDR3 is built from 15 residues. The CDR3, as DNA: TGCGCCAGCAGCCAAGGGAGGGGGCCCGACACTGAAGCTTTCTTT. Protein sequence: CASSQGRGPDTEAFF.

The chain carries TRBV5-1 and TRBJ2-7, with a possible D match to TRBD2 (6 bases). V lost 3 bases and J lost 4, with 17 bases in between. CDR3 size: 15 residues. Germline CDR1 is SGHRS and CDR2 is YFSETQ. CDR3 in amino acids: CASSYNLGTLYEQYF. CDR3 DNA: TGCGCCAGCAGCTACAACCTCGGGACTCTTTACGAGCAGTACTTC.

By share, this clone ranks as medium-sized (0.01 to 0.1%). The CDR3 bases are TGTGCCAGCAGCTTCTCACCTCTGGGGCGGACCACCGGGGAGCTGTTTTTT. It codes for CASSFSPLGRTTGELFF. The genes are TRBV7-6 and TRBJ2-2; TRBD1 is a possible D gene (5 bases). Germline values: CDR1 SGHVS, CDR2 FNYEAQ. The CDR3 runs to 17 residues. Trimming took off 3 bases at V and 4 bases at J, with 18 bases between the two ends.

J is TRBJ2-5 and V is TRBV27; D is possibly TRBD2 (5 bases). V lost 2 bases, J lost 4 bases, and 14 bases lay in between. The CDR3 covers 15 residues. From germline, CDR1 is MNHEY and CDR2 SMNVEV (reference sequence). The CDR3 protein is CASSLGAAAGETQYF. In DNA form, the CDR3 reads TGTGCCAGCAGTTTAGGTGCCGCTGCGGGAGAGACCCAGTACTTC.

The sample holds a few counts of this clone. J is TRBJ2-1 and V is TRBV6-5; possible D gene TRBD2, 6 bases. V lost 6 bases and J lost 8, with 11 bases in between. The CDR3 runs to 12 residues. Germline V gene data show CDR1 as MNHEY and CDR2 as SVGAGI. In DNA form, the CDR3 reads TGTGCCAGCAGCGCGACTAGGGATGAGCAGTTCTTC. Translating it yields CASSATRDEQFF.

By its share, this clone is medium-sized (0.01 to 0.1%). The chain combines TRBV6-4 with TRBJ1-2, with 8 bases fitting TRBD1. The germline CDR1 and CDR2 sequences are MRHNA and SNTAGT. The CDR3 loop spans 15 amino acids. The ends lost 5 bases at V and 7 bases at J; junction bases unmatched: 12. The CDR3 bases are TGTGCCAGCAGTAAAGGACAGGGAGAGTCGGGTGGCTACACCTTC. Translated: CASSKGQGESGGYTF.

V is TRBV30 and J is TRBJ1-1; possible D gene TRBD1, 6 bases. Trimming cost V 4 bases and J 1 base, with 10 bases left between them. CDR3 length: 13 amino acids. CDR1 is GTSNPN, CDR2 SVGIG, per germline (reference sequence). The CDR3 spells CAWTTGQNTEAFF. In DNA form, the CDR3 reads TGTGCCTGGACCACGGGACAGAACACTGAAGCTTTCTTT.

The chain joins TRBV4-2 to TRBJ2-7; D is uncertain. Germline CDR1 and CDR2: LGHNA and YNFKEQ. With 0 bases removed from V and 2 bases from J, the gap between germline ends came to 11 bases. The CDR3 spans 15 residues. This chain's CDR3 is CASSQDSPGTYEQYF. Written as DNA, the CDR3 is TGTGCCAGCAGCCAAGATAGCCCTGGAACCTACGAGCAGTACTTC.

This clone appeared a few times. The chain carries TRBV4-1 and TRBJ1-2; the D is unclear. V dropped 0 bases and J dropped 4 bases, with 24 bases sitting between them. The CDR3 covers 19 residues. Germline CDR1 is MGHRA and CDR2 is YSYEKL. CDR3 in DNA: TGCGCCAGCAGCCAAGAAAATAGTGACTGGAGCATACCAGTCTATGGCTACACCTTC. Protein: CASSQENSDWSIPVYGYTF.

This clone counts as medium-sized. The rearrangement links TRBV5-1 to TRBJ2-7, with 9 bases identical to TRBD1. With 3 bases clipped from V and 3 bases from J, the junction kept 4 bases outside the gene matches. This CDR3 comprises 14 residues. Germline values: CDR1 SGHRS, CDR2 YFSETQ. CDR3: CASSYGTGSYEQYF. The CDR3 DNA reads TGCGCCAGCAGCTATGGGACAGGGAGCTACGAGCAGTACTTC.

The chain links TRBV7-6 to TRBJ2-5; 11 bases line up with TRBD1. The CDR3 spans 17 residues. Germline assignment: CDR1 SGHVS and CDR2 FNYEAQ. The ends lost 1 base at V and 5 bases at J; junction bases unmatched: 9. CDR3 protein: CASSLDMRTGGMETQYF. The CDR3 nucleotides are TGTGCCAGCAGCTTAGATATGCGGACAGGGGGCATGGAGACCCAGTACTTC.

This chain links TRBV6-1 with TRBJ2-7; D is perhaps TRBD1 or TRBD2 (5 bases each). The CDR3 runs 14 residues. V was trimmed by 7 bases and J by 2 bases, leaving 15 bases between them. CDR1 and CDR2 (germline): MNHNS, SASEGT. The CDR3 coding sequence is TGTGCCAGCACCTCACCCGGGGCCACCTACGAGCAGTACTTC. Protein: CASTSPGATYEQYF.

V usage is TRBV12-5 and J usage is TRBJ1-2, with unresolved D. V lost 4 bases to trimming and J lost 4 bases, with 10 bases between them. This CDR3 has 13 residues. Germline loops: CDR1 LGHNT, CDR2 FRNRAP. The CDR3 loop is CASGSLAFYGYTF. The DNA of the CDR3 is TGTGCTAGTGGTTCCTTGGCCTTCTATGGCTACACCTTC.

There are a few counts of this clone. The gene calls are TRBV9 and TRBJ2-5; 8 bases map to TRBD2. V dropped 0 bases and J dropped 2; count of bases not matched to a gene: 3. CDR3 length equals 15 residues. CDR1 is SGDLS, CDR2 YYNGEE, per germline. CDR3 coding DNA: TGTGCCAGCAGCGTAGAGGCGGGAGGACAAGAGACCCAGTACTTC. Its translation: CASSVEAGGQETQYF.

This clone was counted only a few times. The chain links TRBV4-1 to TRBJ2-2; D may be TRBD2 (6 bases). Germline CDR1 reads MGHRA; CDR2 reads YSYEKL. V dropped 4 bases and J dropped 6 bases, with 12 bases sitting between them. This CDR3 is 14 amino acids long. The CDR3 DNA sequence: TGCGCCAGCAGCCCGGGCGGGGTGCCCGGGGAGCTGTTTTTT. It specifies CASSPGGVPGELFF.

The chain employs TRBV7-6 and TRBJ2-5, with D perhaps TRBD2 (5 bases). The CDR3 totals 15 residues. CDR1 is SGHVS and CDR2 is FNYEAQ in the germline V gene. Between the trimmed V and J ends, which lost 5 bases and 3 bases, there was a span of 16 bases. This CDR3 is CASSKEVDKEETQYF. CDR3 bases: TGTGCCAGCAGCAAGGAGGTAGATAAGGAAGAGACCCAGTACTTC.

A few counts support this clone. This chain connects TRBV15 to TRBJ1-5; no reliable D call. The germline V gene encodes CDR1 LNHNV and CDR2 YYDKDF (reference sequence). Trimming took off 0 bases at V and 1 base at J, with 4 bases between the two ends. The CDR3 has 14 residues. CDR3 in amino acids: CATSRDRSNQPQHF. In nucleotides, the CDR3 is TGTGCCACCAGCAGAGATCGCAGCAATCAGCCCCAGCATTTT.

V gene TRBV5-5 combines with J gene TRBJ2-7, with D tentatively TRBD2 (5 bases). This CDR3 spans 15 amino acids. With 0 bases removed from V and 3 bases from J, the gap between germline ends came to 13 bases. CDR1 is SGHKS and CDR2 is YYEKEE in the germline V gene (reference sequence). The CDR3 sequence: CASSLEEGMGYEQYF. The CDR3 coding sequence is TGTGCCAGCAGCTTGGAAGAGGGTATGGGCTACGAGCAGTACTTC.

This clone was recorded once. The chain has TRBV9 and TRBJ2-3, with 8 bases fitting TRBD1. Trimming removed 5 bases from V and 1 base from J; junction bases left unmatched: 9. CDR1 SGDLS and CDR2 YYNGEE come from the germline V gene. This CDR3 spans 16 amino acids. The CDR3 nucleotides are TGTGCCAGCAGATACCGGACAGGGCGCTGCACAGATACGCAGTATTTT. Translated, it gives CASRYRTGRCTDTQYF. Combining the CDR3 with reference TRBV9 and TRBJ2-3 gives the whole variable domain DSGVTQTPKHLITATGQRVTLRCSPRSGDLSVYWYQQSLDQGLQFLIQYYNGEERAKGNILERFSAQQFPDLHSELNLSSLELGDSALYFCASRYRTGRCTDTQYFGPGTRLTVL.